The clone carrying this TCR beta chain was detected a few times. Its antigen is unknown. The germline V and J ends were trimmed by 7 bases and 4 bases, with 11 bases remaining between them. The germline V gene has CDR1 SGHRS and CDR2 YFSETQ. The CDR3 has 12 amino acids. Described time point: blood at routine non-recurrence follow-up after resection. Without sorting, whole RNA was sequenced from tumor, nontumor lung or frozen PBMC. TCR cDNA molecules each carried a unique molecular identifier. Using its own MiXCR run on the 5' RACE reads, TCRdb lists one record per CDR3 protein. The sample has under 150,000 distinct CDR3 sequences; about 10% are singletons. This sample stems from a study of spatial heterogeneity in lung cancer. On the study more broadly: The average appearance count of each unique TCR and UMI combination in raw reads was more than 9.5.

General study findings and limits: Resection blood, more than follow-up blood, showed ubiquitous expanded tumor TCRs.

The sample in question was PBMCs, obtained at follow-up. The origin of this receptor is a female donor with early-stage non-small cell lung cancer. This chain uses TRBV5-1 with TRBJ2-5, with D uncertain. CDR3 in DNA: TGCGCCAGCGGATTTAGTGGAGAGACCCAGTACTTC. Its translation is CASGFSGETQYF. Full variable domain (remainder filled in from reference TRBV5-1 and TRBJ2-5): KAGVTQTPRYLIKTRGQQVTLSCSPISGHRSVSWYQQTPGQGLQFLFEYFSETQRNKGNFPGRFSGRQFSNSRSEMNVSTLELGDSALYLCASGFSGETQYFGPGTRLLVL.